This T cell receptor beta chain was recorded in a study of CD8 T cells in Susac syndrome. Healthy donors acted as controls, with matching for age and sex. RNA in amounts of about 0.5 to 1 ug was reverse transcribed with random hexamers. The method of amplification for TCR beta CDR3 was immunoSEQ multiplex PCR, covering 54 Vbeta and 13 Jbeta. TCRdb reprocessed the immunoSEQ multiplex PCR reads with MiXCR, giving one entry per CDR3 protein. The sample holds some 190,000 distinct CDR3 sequences, 85% to 95% seen once. V was shortened by 3 bases and J by 2 bases, with 7 bases between the two germline ends. The CDR3 runs to 13 residues. Germline values: CDR1 SGDLS, CDR2 YYNGEE.

This TCR came from a human donor in good health. Material: CD4+ T cells from PBMCs. The chain recombines TRBV9 with TRBJ2-3, with a possible D match to TRBD1 (5 bases). CDR3 sequence reads: CASSADTTDTQYF. The CDR3 DNA reads as TGTGCCAGCAGCGCGGACACCACAGATACGCAGTATTTT. Together with reference TRBV9 and TRBJ2-3, the CDR3 gives the full variable domain: DSGVTQTPKHLITATGQRVTLRCSPRSGDLSVYWYQQSLDQGLQFLIQYYNGEERAKGNILERFSAQQFPDLHSELNLSSLELGDSALYFCASSADTTDTQYFGPGTRLTVL.